This TCR beta chain emerged from a study of metastatic and nonmetastatic thyroid tumors (dated by TCRdb to 2018 to 2020). Study-level background: Repertoires were compared across peripheral blood and tumor or nodule tissue samples from malignant and benign thyroid patients. Overall study results and their limits: In both blood and tumor samples, malignant tumors were reported to have significantly higher TCR beta diversity than benign nodules.

The protocol used for the library was PCR. The instrument was an Illumina HiSeq 4000. High-throughput sequencing was used to profile the TCR beta-chain CDR3 region of each patient. In the original analysis: A classifier to discriminate distant-metastatic papillary thyroid cancer patients was built from CDR3 differences across clinicopathological groups. The Shannon index was used to assess repertoire diversity, and the Morisita-Horn index was used to assess tumor-blood repertoire similarity. The raw public reads went through TCRdb reprocessing: fastp at Q25, MiXCR clone calling, in-frame beta chains kept. TCRdb's processing, not the authors', yielded these V and J calls. This sample lists some 31,000 clones; 7.4% were detected once. The ten largest account for around 45% of the sample. The CDR3, from cysteine to phenylalanine, totals 15 residues. The CDR3 DNA has 45 bases and is translated from base 1. The germline V gene specifies SGHRS as CDR1 and YFSETQ as CDR2. Germline trimming amounts to 0 bases on V and 2 bases on J, with 2 as the count of junction bases outside the gene matches.

No treatment had been received by any patient before thyroid surgery. Using T-cell receptor beta sequencing, the study looked back at clinical samples from patients collected from about 2011 to 2019. This clone has a count of ten or more. Its cognate antigen has yet to be identified. The record has no base qualities; no much larger clone is one base away. The rearrangement joined TRBV5-1 to TRBJ2-3; TRBD1 agrees with 8 junctional bases. What was sequenced was blood. The source is a female donor with papillary thyroid cancer or a benign thyroid nodule (not recorded which). Some clones in this sample may be carry-over from other donors' samples. The CDR3: CASSLGTGYTDTQYF. The bases read TGCGCCAGCAGCTTGGGGACAGGGTACACAGATACGCAGTATTTT.